Sequencing of this T cell receptor beta chain was carried out in a study of blood T cell repertoires in COVID-19 (dated by TCRdb to between 2020 and 2021). In the study overall: The collaborator samples originated in the United States, Italy and Spain and spanned the acute and convalescent phases of COVID-19. Where HLA class I and class II types were available, the types were taken from metadata supplied by the sample provider, not from assay-based typing. The samples were drawn from the first 160 participants of the ongoing ImmuneRACE study and from some 1,300 subjects provided by 6 global collaborators. Subjects who had been exposed to COVID-19, were actively infected with it, or had recovered from it provided the deeply sampled blood TCRbeta repertoires that made up the dataset. Sample metadata almost always included a de-identified subject ID, COVID-19 status, age in years and sex. The material from the prospective study consisted of cDNA or gDNA derived from T cells, B-cell-depleted T cells, or PBMCs. The repertoires were made available in a free public database intended to serve as a resource for research on the immune response to SARS-CoV-2.

Each collaborating institution followed its own protocols to collect whole blood in K2EDTA tubes. Collaborator samples were shipped for TCRbeta analysis as frozen whole blood, isolated PBMCs, or DNA extracted from either sample type. The CDR3 has 16 amino acids, counting the end cysteine and phenylalanine. Here the CDR3 DNA is all that survives: 48 bases in frame from base 1. CDR1 and CDR2 are read off the germline V gene as MRHNA and SNTAGT. The V end loses 0 bases and the J end loses 2 bases, and a stretch of 11 bases separates them. TCRbeta CDR3 regions were amplified from genomic DNA using the immunoSEQ Assay, a bias-controlled multiplex PCR. Per the source publication's procedure: Within the assay, amplification of reference gene primers was used to estimate how many nucleated cells each sample contained. Sequence reads were collapsed and filtered to measure the absolute abundance of every unique TCRbeta CDR3 rearrangement. Productive Simpson clonality was computed per sample as the square root of Simpson's diversity index over productive rearrangements. TCRdb retrieved this table from immuneACCESS and kept in-frame rearrangements only. Not all clones are present; in checked studies, unresolved V genes account for under half, and no reason is known for the remainder. D and trimming were read from the DNA, whereas the V and J calls and clone size are those reported in that table. This sample gives 100,000 to 150,000 clones in total; more than 70% of them show up just once. Roughly 4.9% of the sample goes to the ten largest clones.

Here is what the overall study found, with its caveats: The amount of clinical and demographic metadata varied by source and participant and was provided uncurated.

Comment on this clone: There is no known antigen for this receptor. No much larger clone exists at a distance of one base, and base qualities are not known.

Recombination joined TRBV6-4 with TRBJ2-1; TRBD2 is a possible D gene, resting on 5 matching bases. Sequencing input: peripheral blood. This TCR derives from a human donor in a cohort sampled during active COVID-19. The DNA is TGTGCCAGCAGTGACTCCGAGGTAGCGACCTACAATGAGCAGTTCTTC. Translated, this gives CASSDSEVATYNEQFF.